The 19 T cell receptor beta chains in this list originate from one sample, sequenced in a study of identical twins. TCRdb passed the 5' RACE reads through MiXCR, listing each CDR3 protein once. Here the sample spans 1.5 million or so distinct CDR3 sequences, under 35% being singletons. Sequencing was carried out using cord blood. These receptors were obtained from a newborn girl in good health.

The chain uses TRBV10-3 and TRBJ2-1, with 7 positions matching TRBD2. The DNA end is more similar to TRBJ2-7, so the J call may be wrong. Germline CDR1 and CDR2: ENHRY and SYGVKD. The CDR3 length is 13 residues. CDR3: CAISFRDYNEQYF. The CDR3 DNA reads TGTGCCATCAGCTTCCGGGACTACAATGAGCAGTACTTC.

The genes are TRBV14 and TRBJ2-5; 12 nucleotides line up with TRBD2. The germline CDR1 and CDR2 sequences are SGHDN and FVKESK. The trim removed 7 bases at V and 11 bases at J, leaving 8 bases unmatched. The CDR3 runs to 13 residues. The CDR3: CASTSGRVNEQYF. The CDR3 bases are TGTGCCAGCACTAGCGGGAGGGTTAATGAGCAGTACTTC.

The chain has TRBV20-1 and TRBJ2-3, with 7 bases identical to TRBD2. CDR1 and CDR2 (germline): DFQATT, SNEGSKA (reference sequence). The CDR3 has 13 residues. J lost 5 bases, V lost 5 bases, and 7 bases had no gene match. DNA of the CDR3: TGCAGTGCTGGGGGGGGTTTCATAGATACGCAGTATTTT. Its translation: CSAGGGFIDTQYF.

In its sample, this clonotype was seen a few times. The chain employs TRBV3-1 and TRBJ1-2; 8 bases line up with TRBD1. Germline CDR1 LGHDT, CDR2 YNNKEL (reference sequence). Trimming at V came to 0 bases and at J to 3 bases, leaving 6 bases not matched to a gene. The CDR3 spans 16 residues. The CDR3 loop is CASSQDSRTGHYGYTF. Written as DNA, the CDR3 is TGTGCCAGCAGCCAAGATAGCAGGACAGGGCACTATGGCTACACCTTC. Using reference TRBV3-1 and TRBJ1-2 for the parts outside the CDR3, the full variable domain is DTAVSQTPKYLVTQMGNDKSIKCEQNLGHDTMYWYKQDSKKFLKIMFSYNNKELIINETVPNRFSPKSPDKAHLNLHINSLELGDSAVYFCASSQDSRTGHYGYTFGSGTRLTVV.

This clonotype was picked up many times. CDR3 in DNA: TGTGCCAGCAGCCTCACTTCCGGGACACCCACAAAAGATGAGCAGTTCTTC. Its protein is CASSLTSGTPTKDEQFF. The rearrangement links TRBV13 to TRBJ2-1, with D maybe TRBD1 (6 bases). Per germline, CDR1 PRHDT and CDR2 FYEKMQ (reference sequence). Trimming shortened V by 5 bases and J by 8 bases, and 25 bases separated the two germline ends. The CDR3 runs to 17 residues.

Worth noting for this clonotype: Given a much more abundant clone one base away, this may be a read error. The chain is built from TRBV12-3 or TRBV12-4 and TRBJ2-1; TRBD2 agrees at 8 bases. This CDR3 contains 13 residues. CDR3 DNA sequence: TGTGCCAGCAGCCCGACATCACTAGCGGAGCGGTTCTTC. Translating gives CASSPTSLAERFF.

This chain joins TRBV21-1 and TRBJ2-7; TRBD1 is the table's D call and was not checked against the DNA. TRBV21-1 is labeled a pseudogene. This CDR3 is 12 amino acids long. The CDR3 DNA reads TGTGCCGGACGACAGGGTTGCTACGAGCAGTACTTC. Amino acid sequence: CAGRQGCYEQYF.

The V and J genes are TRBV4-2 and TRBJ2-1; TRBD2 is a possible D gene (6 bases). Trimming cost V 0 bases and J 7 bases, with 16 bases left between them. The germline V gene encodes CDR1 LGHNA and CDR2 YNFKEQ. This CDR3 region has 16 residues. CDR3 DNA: TGTGCCAGCAGCCAAGACGGGGACTTCCTGGGGAATGAGCAGTTCTTC. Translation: CASSQDGDFLGNEQFF.

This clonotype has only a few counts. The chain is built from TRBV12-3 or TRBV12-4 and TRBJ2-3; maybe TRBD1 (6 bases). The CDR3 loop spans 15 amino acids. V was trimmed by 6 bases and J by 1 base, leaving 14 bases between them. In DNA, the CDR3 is TGTGCCAGCAGATACAGGGTTTGGGGCACAGATACGCAGTATTTT. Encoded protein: CASRYRVWGTDTQYF.

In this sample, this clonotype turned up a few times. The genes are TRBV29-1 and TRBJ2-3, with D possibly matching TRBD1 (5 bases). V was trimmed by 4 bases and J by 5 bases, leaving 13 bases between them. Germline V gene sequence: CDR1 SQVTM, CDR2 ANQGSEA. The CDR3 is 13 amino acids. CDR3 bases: TGCAGCGTTGCCTTCAGGGAAGGAGATACGCAGTATTTT. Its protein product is CSVAFREGDTQYF.

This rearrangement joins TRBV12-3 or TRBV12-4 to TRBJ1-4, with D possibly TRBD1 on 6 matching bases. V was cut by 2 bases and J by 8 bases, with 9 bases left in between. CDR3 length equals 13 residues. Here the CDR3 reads CASSLPGEEKLFF. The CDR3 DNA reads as TGTGCCAGCAGTTTACCAGGGGAGGAAAAACTGTTTTTT.

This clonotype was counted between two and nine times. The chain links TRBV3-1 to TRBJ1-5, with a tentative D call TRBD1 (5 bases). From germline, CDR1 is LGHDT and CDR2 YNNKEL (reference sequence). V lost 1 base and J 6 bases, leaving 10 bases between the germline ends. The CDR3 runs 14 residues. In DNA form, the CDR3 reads TGTGCCAGCAGCCAAGGACCAGGGAGTCAGCCCCAGCATTTT. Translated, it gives CASSQGPGSQPQHF.

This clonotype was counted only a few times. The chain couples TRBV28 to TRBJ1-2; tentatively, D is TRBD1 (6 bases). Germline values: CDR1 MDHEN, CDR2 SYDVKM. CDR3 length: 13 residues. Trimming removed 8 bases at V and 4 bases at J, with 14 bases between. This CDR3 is CASGNRAGYGYTF. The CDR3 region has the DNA TGTGCCAGCGGCAACAGGGCTGGCTATGGCTACACCTTC.

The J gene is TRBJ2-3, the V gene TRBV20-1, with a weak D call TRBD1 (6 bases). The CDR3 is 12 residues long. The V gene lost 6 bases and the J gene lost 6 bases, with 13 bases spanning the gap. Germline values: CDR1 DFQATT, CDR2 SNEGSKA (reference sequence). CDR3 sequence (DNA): TGCAGTGCCGTTACAGGGAGTGATACGCAGTATTTT. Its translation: CSAVTGSDTQYF.

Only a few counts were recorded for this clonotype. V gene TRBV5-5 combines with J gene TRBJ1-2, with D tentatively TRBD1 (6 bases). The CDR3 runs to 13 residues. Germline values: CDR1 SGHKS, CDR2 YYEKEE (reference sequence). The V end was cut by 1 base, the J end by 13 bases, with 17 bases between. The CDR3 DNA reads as TGTGCCAGCAGCTTGCGGGACAAGGCTCAATCCACCTTC. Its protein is CASSLRDKAQSTF.

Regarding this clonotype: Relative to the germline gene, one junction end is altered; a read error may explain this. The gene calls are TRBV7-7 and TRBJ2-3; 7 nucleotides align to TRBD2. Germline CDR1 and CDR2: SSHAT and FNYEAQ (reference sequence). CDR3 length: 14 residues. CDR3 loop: CASSSGPSTDTHYF. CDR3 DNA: TGTGCCAGCAGTAGCGGGCCTAGCACAGATACGCACTATTTT.

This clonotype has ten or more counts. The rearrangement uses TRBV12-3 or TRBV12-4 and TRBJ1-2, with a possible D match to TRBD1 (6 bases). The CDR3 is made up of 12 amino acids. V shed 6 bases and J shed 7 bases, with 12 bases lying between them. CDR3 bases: TGTGCCAGCAGCATACAGGGTCTTGGCTACACCTTC. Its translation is CASSIQGLGYTF.

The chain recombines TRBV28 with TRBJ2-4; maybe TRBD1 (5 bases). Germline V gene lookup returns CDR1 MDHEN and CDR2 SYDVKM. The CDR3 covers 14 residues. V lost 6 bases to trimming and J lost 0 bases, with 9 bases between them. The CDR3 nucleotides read TGTGCCAGCAGGCCAGGGTTAGCCAAAAACATTCAGTACTTC. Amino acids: CASRPGLAKNIQYF.

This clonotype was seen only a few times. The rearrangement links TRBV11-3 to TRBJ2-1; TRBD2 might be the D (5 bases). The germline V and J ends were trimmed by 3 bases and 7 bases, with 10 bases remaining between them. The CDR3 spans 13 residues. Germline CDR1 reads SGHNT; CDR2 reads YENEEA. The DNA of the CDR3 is TGTGCCAGCAGCTTTCGCCCGGGAAATGAGCAGTTCTTC. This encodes CASSFRPGNEQFF.